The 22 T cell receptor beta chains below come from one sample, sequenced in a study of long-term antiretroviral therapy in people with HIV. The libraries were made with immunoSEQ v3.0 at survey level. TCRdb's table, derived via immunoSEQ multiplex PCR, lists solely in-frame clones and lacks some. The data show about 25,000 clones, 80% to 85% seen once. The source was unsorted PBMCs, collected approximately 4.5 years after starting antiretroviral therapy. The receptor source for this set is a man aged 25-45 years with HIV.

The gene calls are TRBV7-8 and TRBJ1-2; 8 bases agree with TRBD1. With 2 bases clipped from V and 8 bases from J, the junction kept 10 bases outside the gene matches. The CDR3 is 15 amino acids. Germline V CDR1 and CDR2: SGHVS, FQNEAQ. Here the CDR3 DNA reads TGTGCCAGCAGCTTACGATGGGACCGGGACAGGGGCTACACCTTC. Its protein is CASSLRWDRDRGYTF.

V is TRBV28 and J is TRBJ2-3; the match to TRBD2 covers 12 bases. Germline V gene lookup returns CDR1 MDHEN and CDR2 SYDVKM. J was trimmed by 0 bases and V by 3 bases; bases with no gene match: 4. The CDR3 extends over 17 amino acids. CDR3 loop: CASSFGGTSGSTDTQYF. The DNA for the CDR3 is TGTGCCAGCAGTTTTGGGGGGACTAGCGGGAGCACAGATACGCAGTATTTT. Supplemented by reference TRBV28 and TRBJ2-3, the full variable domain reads DVKVTQSSRYLVKRTGEKVFLECVQDMDHENMFWYRQDPGLGLRLIYFSYDVKMKEKGDIPEGYSVSREKKERFSLILESASTNQTSMYLCASSFGGTSGSTDTQYFGPGTRLTVL.

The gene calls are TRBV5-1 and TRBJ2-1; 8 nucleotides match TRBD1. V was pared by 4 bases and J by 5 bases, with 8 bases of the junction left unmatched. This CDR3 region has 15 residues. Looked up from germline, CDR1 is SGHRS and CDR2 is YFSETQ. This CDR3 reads CASSTDRVSDNEQFF. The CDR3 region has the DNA TGCGCCAGCAGCACGGACAGGGTGTCGGACAATGAGCAGTTCTTC.

CDR3 in DNA: TGCGCCAGCAGTCCCCCCTACACCTTCGAGCAGTACTTC. Translating it yields CASSPPYTFEQYF. V gene TRBV23-1 combines with J gene TRBJ2-7; no definite D call. TRBV23-1 qualifies as an ORF whose function is uncertain. The V and J ends lost 4 bases and 6 bases respectively, with 13 bases between them. CDR3 length: 13 residues.

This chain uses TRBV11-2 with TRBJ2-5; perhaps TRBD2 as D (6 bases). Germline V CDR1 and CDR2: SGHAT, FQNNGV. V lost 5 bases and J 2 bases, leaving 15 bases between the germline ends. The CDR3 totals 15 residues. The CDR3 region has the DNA TGTGCCAGCAGCCCTATCCGGGACTCGCAAGAGACCCAGTACTTC. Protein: CASSPIRDSQETQYF.

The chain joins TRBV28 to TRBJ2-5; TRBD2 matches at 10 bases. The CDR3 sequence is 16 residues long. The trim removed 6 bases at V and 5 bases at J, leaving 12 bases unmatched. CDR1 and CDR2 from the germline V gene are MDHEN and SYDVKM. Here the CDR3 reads CASRSGTSETTETQYF. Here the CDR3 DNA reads TGTGCCAGCAGATCCGGGACTAGCGAGACCACGGAGACCCAGTACTTC.

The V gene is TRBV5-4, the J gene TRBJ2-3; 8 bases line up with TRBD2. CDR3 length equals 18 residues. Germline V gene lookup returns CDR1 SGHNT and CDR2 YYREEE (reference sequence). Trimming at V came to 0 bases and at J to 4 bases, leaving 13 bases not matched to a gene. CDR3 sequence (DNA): TGTGCCAGCAGCTTGGCGGGATCGAACGGGGGGGGTGCAGATACGCAGTATTTT. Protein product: CASSLAGSNGGGADTQYF. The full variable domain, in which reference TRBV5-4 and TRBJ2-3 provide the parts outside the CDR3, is ETGVTQSPTHLIKTRGQQVTLRCSSQSGHNTVSWYQQALGQGPQFIFQYYREEENGRGNFPPRFSGLQFPNYSSELNVNALELDDSALYLCASSLAGSNGGGADTQYFGPGTRLTVL.

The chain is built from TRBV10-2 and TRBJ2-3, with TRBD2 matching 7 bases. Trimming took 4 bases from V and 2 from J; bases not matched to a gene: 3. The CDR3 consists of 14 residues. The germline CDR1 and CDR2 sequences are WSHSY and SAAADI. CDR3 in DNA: TGCGCCAGCAGTGCCAGCGGGAACACAGATACGCAGTATTTT. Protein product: CASSASGNTDTQYF.

CDR3: CASSLLGSNTEAFF. Here the CDR3 DNA reads TGTGCCAGCAGCTTGCTAGGGTCGAACACTGAAGCTTTCTTT. The chain couples TRBV5-8 to TRBJ1-1; no definite D call. Trimming took off 1 base at V and 1 base at J, with 8 bases between the two ends. The CDR3 length is 14 residues. Germline lookup yields CDR1 SGHTS and CDR2 YDEGEE.

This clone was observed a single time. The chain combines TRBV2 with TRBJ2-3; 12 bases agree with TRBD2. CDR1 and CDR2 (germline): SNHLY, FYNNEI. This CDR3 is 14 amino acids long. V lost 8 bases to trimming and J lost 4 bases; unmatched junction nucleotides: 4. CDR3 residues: CASRTSGMADTQYF. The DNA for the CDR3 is TGTGCCAGCCGGACTAGCGGGATGGCAGATACGCAGTATTTT.

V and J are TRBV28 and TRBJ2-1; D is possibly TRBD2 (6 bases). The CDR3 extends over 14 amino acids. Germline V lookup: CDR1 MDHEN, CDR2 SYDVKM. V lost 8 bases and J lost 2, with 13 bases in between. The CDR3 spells CASHRLETYNEQFF. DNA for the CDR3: TGTGCCAGCCACCGACTAGAAACCTACAATGAGCAGTTCTTC.

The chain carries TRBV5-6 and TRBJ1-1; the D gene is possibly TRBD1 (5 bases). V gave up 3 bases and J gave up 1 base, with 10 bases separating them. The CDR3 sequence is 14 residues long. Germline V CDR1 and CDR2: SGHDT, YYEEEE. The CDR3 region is CASSSWGGNTEAFF. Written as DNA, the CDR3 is TGTGCCAGCAGCTCCTGGGGGGGGAACACTGAAGCTTTCTTT.

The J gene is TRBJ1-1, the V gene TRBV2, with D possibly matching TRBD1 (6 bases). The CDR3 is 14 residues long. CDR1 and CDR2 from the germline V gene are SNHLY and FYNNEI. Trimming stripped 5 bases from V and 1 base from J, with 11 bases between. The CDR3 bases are TGTGCCAGCAGTCTTCGACAGGCGAACACTGAAGCTTTCTTT. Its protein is CASSLRQANTEAFF.

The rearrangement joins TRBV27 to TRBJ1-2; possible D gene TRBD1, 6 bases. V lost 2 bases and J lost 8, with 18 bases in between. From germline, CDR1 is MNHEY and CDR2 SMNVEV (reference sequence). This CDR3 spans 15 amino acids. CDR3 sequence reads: CASSLRGAFEGGYTF. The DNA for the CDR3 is TGTGCCAGCAGTTTAAGGGGGGCGTTCGAGGGGGGCTACACCTTC.

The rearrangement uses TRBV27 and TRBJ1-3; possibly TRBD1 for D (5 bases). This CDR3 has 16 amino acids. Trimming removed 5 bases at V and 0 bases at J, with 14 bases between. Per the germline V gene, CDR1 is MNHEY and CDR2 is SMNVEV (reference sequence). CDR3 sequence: CASSPRQGFSGNTIYF. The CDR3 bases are TGTGCCAGCAGTCCACGCCAGGGATTCTCTGGAAACACCATATATTTT.

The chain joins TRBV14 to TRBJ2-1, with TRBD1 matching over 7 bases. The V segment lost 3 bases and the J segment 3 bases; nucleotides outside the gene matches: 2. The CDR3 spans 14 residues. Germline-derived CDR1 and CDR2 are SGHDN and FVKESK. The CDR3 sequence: CASSHRTGYNEQFF. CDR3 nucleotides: TGTGCCAGCAGCCACCGGACAGGCTACAATGAGCAGTTCTTC.

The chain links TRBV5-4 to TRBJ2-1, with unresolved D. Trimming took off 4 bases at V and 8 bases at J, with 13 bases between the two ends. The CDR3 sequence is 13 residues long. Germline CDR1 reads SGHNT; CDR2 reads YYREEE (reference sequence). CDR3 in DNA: TGTGCCAGCAGCCCGGTAGGACGCGATGAGCAGTTCTTC. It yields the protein CASSPVGRDEQFF.

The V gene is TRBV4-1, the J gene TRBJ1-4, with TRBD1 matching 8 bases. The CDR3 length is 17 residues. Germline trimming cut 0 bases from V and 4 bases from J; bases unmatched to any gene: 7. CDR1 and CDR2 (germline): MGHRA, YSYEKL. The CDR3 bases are TGCGCCAGCAGCCAAGATAGGGGGACAGGCCGTAATGAAAAACTGTTTTTT. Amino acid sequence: CASSQDRGTGRNEKLFF.

The CDR3 is CASSYRGGSSDTQYF. The CDR3 DNA sequence: TGTGCCAGCAGTTACCGGGGGGGGTCCTCGGATACGCAGTATTTT. The chain couples TRBV6-5 to TRBJ2-3, with 8 bases fitting TRBD2. V shed 2 bases, J shed 6 bases, and the junction held 7 bases outside the gene matches. In germline, CDR1 is MNHEY, CDR2 SVGAGI. There are 15 residues in the CDR3.

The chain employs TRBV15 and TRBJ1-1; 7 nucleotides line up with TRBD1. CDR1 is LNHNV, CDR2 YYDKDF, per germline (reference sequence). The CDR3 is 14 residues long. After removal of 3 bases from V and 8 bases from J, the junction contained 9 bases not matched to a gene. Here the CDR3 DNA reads TGTGCCACCAGCAGTTTGGCTACAGGGGAAGAAGCTTTCTTT. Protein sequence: CATSSLATGEEAFF.

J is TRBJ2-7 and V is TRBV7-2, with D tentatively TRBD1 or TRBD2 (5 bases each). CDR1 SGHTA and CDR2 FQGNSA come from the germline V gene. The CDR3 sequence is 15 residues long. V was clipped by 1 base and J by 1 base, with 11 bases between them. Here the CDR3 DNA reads TGTGCCAGCAGCTTAGGACCGGGACGGTCCTACGAGCAGTACTTC. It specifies CASSLGPGRSYEQYF. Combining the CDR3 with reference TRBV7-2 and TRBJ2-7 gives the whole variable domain GAGVSQSPSNKVTEKGKDVELRCDPISGHTALYWYRQSLGQGLEFLIYFQGNSAPDKSGLPSDRFSAERTGGSVSTLTIQRTQQEDSAVYLCASSLGPGRSYEQYFGPGTRLTVT.

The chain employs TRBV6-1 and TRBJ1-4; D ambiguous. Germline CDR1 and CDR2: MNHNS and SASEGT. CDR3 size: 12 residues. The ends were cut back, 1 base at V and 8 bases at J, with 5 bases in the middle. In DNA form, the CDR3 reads TGTGCCAGCAGTGAAGGAGGGGAAAAACTGTTTTTT. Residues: CASSEGGEKLFF.